The 10 T cell receptor beta chains reported below all come from one sample, sequenced in a study of somatic reversion in DOCK8 deficiency. Using EuroClonality-NGS primers, TRB was amplified from 90 to 100 ng genomic DNA in one-step amplicon PCR. Using its own MiXCR run on the multiplex PCR reads, TCRdb lists one record per CDR3 protein. The sample has over 400 distinct CDR3 sequences, over 20% seen once. The sequenced sample was peripheral blood. These receptors were collected from a human donor with DOCK8 deficiency.

This clonotype showed up just a few times. The chain joins TRBV5-1 to TRBJ1-2, with 10 bases that match TRBD1. CDR1 is SGHRS, CDR2 YFSETQ, per germline. CDR3 size: 15 residues. V trimming: 1 base; J trimming: 4 bases; junction bases outside the gene matches: 4. CDR3 DNA sequence: TGCGCCAGCAGCTTGAGGGACAGGGGTCCCTATGGCTACACCTTC. Translating gives CASSLRDRGPYGYTF.

This clonotype is categorized as large (0.1 to 1%). The V and J genes are TRBV11-2 and TRBJ2-3, with D perhaps matching TRBD2 (5 bases). Germline CDR1 is SGHAT and CDR2 is FQNNGV. This CDR3 spans 12 amino acids. CDR3 protein: CASSRFTDTQYF. The CDR3 DNA sequence: TGTGCGTCTAGCAGATTCACAGATACGCAGTATTTT.

The rearrangement joins TRBV5-4 to TRBJ2-7, with 7 bases lining up with TRBD1. The trim removed 2 bases at V and 4 bases at J, leaving 3 bases unmatched. The CDR3 is 13 amino acids. Germline-derived CDR1 and CDR2 are SGHNT and YYREEE (reference sequence). CDR3 coding DNA: TGTGCCAGCAGCTTCCGGGACAGATACGAGCAGTACTTC. It translates to CASSFRDRYEQYF.

The rearrangement uses TRBV7-9 and TRBJ2-6, with D tentatively TRBD1 or TRBD2 (5 bases each). With 8 bases removed from V and 1 base from J, the gap between germline ends came to 21 bases. There are 18 residues in the CDR3. Per germline, CDR1 SEHNR and CDR2 FQNEAQ (reference sequence). DNA for the CDR3: TGTGCCAGCCCCCACGGGACGTACGTCTCGTCTGGGGCCAACGTCCTGACTTTC. It yields the protein CASPHGTYVSSGANVLTF.

This clonotype was seen a few times. The rearrangement joins TRBV5-4 to TRBJ2-7; 9 positions match TRBD1. The J segment lost 5 bases and the V segment lost 5 bases, leaving 11 bases of the junction unmatched. Germline-derived CDR1 and CDR2 are SGHNT and YYREEE (reference sequence). The CDR3 has 15 residues. The CDR3 loop is CASRDNRGRSDEQYV. The CDR3 coding sequence is TGTGCCAGCAGAGATAACAGGGGGCGGTCGGACGAGCAGTACGTC.

This clonotype is termed medium-sized. The rearrangement uses TRBV19 and TRBJ2-1; TRBD1 aligns across 9 bases. V lost 7 bases to trimming and J lost 4 bases; unmatched junction nucleotides: 8. CDR3 length: 15 residues. Germline V gives CDR1 LNHDA, CDR2 SQIVND (reference sequence). The CDR3 here is CASTRRTGEYNEQFF. CDR3 bases: TGTGCCAGTACCCGTCGGACAGGGGAATACAATGAGCAGTTCTTC. Filled out from reference TRBV19 and TRBJ2-1, the complete variable domain reads DGGITQSPKYLFRKEGQNVTLSCEQNLNHDAMYWYRQDPGQGLRLIYYSQIVNDFQKGDIAEGYSVSREKKESFPLTVTSAQKNPTAFYLCASTRRTGEYNEQFFGPGTRLTVL.

The chain carries TRBV7-9 and TRBJ2-1; 8 bases are a match to TRBD2. The germline gives CDR1 SEHNR, CDR2 FQNEAQ (reference sequence). The V and J ends lost 6 bases and 13 bases, in that order; junction bases with no gene match: 2. The CDR3 totals 10 residues. The DNA of the CDR3 is TGTGCCAGCAGAGGGACTAGTCAGTTCTTC. This sequence encodes CASRGTSQFF.

This clonotype was recorded a few times. This chain connects TRBV5-1 to TRBJ2-7, with 7 positions matching TRBD1. V lost 0 bases to trimming and J lost 0 bases; unmatched junction nucleotides: 0. There are 14 residues in the CDR3. Germline assignment: CDR1 SGHRS and CDR2 YFSETQ. CDR3 loop: CASSLAGGSYEQYV. CDR3 nucleotide sequence: TGCGCCAGCAGCTTGGCAGGGGGCTCCTACGAGCAGTACGTC.

V usage is TRBV15 and J usage is TRBJ1-1, with D tentatively TRBD1 (5 bases). Germline V gives CDR1 LNHNV, CDR2 YYDKDF (reference sequence). The CDR3 length is 16 residues. Trimming stripped 1 base from V and 7 bases from J, with 19 bases between. Written as DNA, the CDR3 is TGTGCCACCAGCAGAGGAACAACAGGACCGCGGGTTGAAGCTTTCTTT. It is translated as CATSRGTTGPRVEAFF.

By share, this clonotype ranks as medium-sized. The rearrangement uses TRBV11-2 and TRBJ2-1, with 7 bases lining up with TRBD2. This CDR3 is built from 15 residues. V shed 4 bases and J 2 bases; nucleotides not matched to a gene: 5. The germline CDR1 and CDR2 sequences are SGHAT and FQNNGV. CDR3 residues: CASSYGGITYNEQFF. The DNA of the CDR3 is TGTGCCAGCAGCTACGGGGGGATCACCTACAATGAGCAGTTCTTC.